The 27 T cell receptor beta chains below were found in one sample sequenced in a study of blood T cell repertoires in COVID-19. Assay: immunoSEQ multiplex PCR; the TCRdb copy retains only in-frame clones and omits some. The sample comprises approximately 210,000 clones, 85% to 90% of which are singletons, and 0.75% to 0.95% rests with the top ten. The specimen was peripheral blood. The origin of the receptors is a woman aged 70-85 years with acute or convalescent COVID-19.

The chain carries TRBV4-3 and TRBJ2-6; D is undetermined. Germline V gene data show CDR1 as LGHNA and CDR2 as YSLEER. The CDR3 totals 16 residues. The V gene lost 0 bases and the J gene lost 3 bases, with 9 bases spanning the gap. The CDR3 DNA reads TGCGCCAGCAGCCAAGATCTGAGTTTTGGGGCCAACGTCCTGACTTTC. This encodes CASSQDLSFGANVLTF.

The chain has TRBV7-8 and TRBJ2-7; a weak D match, TRBD1 (5 bases). The V end lost 5 bases, the J end lost 4 bases, and 9 bases lay between the germline ends. The CDR3 runs 12 residues. From germline, CDR1 is SGHVS and CDR2 FQNEAQ. CDR3 residues: CASSPTGYEQYF. In nucleotides, the CDR3 is TGTGCCAGCAGCCCTACAGGATACGAGCAGTACTTC.

The chain is built from TRBV7-9 and TRBJ2-7; 8 nucleotides align to TRBD2. CDR1 is SEHNR and CDR2 is FQNEAQ in the germline V gene (reference sequence). The CDR3 sequence is 18 residues long. The V segment lost 5 bases and the J segment 3 bases; nucleotides outside the gene matches: 18. The CDR3 DNA is TGTGCCAGCAGCCCCTGGGGTGTCTCTAGCGGGTCTAACTACGAGCAGTACTTC. Its protein is CASSPWGVSSGSNYEQYF.

This clone was detected only a few times. V usage is TRBV28 and J usage is TRBJ1-4; no firm D call. The germline CDR1 and CDR2 sequences are MDHEN and SYDVKM. This CDR3 comprises 15 residues. V shed 4 bases and J shed 5 bases, with 14 bases lying between them. DNA for the CDR3: TGTGCCAGCAGTTCGCCCGTAGGGAGAAATGAAAAACTGTTTTTT. This gives the protein CASSSPVGRNEKLFF.

The chain carries TRBV7-3 and TRBJ2-3; TRBD2 aligns across 10 bases. Germline lookup yields CDR1 SGHTA and CDR2 FQGTGA. The CDR3 covers 15 residues. Trimming took 5 bases from V and 6 from J; bases not matched to a gene: 8. The CDR3 loop reads CASSPSSGSWDTQYF. For the CDR3, the DNA is TGTGCCAGCAGCCCCTCTAGCGGGAGCTGGGATACGCAGTATTTT.

The chain employs TRBV27 and TRBJ2-2; weak D call: TRBD2 (6 bases). Germline assignment: CDR1 MNHEY and CDR2 SMNVEV (reference sequence). This CDR3 region has 15 residues. Deletions cut 2 bases from V and 4 bases from J, with 11 bases between. The CDR3 DNA follows: TGTGCCAGCAGTTTAATGGCGCGGGGCACCGGGGAGCTGTTTTTT. It specifies CASSLMARGTGELFF.

This clone showed up just a few times. V is TRBV6-1 and J is TRBJ1-3; possibly TRBD1 for D (6 bases). CDR3 size: 17 residues. V lost 4 bases to trimming and J lost 0 bases, with 16 bases between them. In germline, CDR1 is MNHNS, CDR2 SASEGT. The CDR3 sequence is CASSARTVSRSGNTIYF. DNA for the CDR3: TGTGCCAGCAGTGCGAGGACAGTTTCCCGCTCTGGAAACACCATATATTTT.

A single count supports this clone. J is TRBJ2-1 and V is TRBV12-3 or TRBV12-4; a weak D match, TRBD1 (5 bases). The CDR3 has 12 residues. V gave up 5 bases and J gave up 7 bases, with 9 bases separating them. The CDR3 spells CASSPQGNEQFF. Here the CDR3 DNA reads TGTGCCAGCAGTCCCCAGGGAAATGAGCAGTTCTTC.

This chain links TRBV11-3 with TRBJ2-1; 9 bases fit TRBD2. The germline CDR1 and CDR2 sequences are SGHNT and YENEEA. The CDR3 is made up of 14 amino acids. V lost 5 bases, J lost 6 bases, and 5 bases stayed unmatched. CDR3 nucleotides: TGTGCCAGCAGCCTGACTAGCGGACGCAATGAGCAGTTCTTC. Residues: CASSLTSGRNEQFF.

This clone was observed a few times. CDR3 bases: TGTGCCAGCAGCCAAGATGGAGGGGGCGACCAGCCCCAGCATTTT. Its translation is CASSQDGGGDQPQHF. This sequence joins TRBV4-2 and TRBJ1-5; 7 bases map to TRBD1. The ends lost 0 bases at V and 7 bases at J; junction bases unmatched: 6. The CDR3 loop spans 15 amino acids. CDR1 and CDR2 from the germline V gene are LGHNA and YNFKEQ.

This chain connects TRBV18 to TRBJ2-3; 8 bases are a match to TRBD2. V shed 3 bases, J shed 1 base, and the junction held 9 bases outside the gene matches. The CDR3 contains 17 residues. Germline assignment: CDR1 KGHSH and CDR2 LQKENI. The CDR3 nucleotides read TGTGCCAGCTCACCCCTTCAGCGGGGGAGGGGCACAGATACGCAGTATTTT. Protein: CASSPLQRGRGTDTQYF. Using reference TRBV18 and TRBJ2-3 for the parts outside the CDR3, the full variable domain is NAGVMQNPRHLVRRRGQEARLRCSPMKGHSHVYWYRQLPEEGLKFMVYLQKENIIDESGMPKERFSAEFPKEGPSILRIQQVVRGDSAAYFCASSPLQRGRGTDTQYFGPGTRLTVL.

The gene calls are TRBV19 and TRBJ2-4; 14 positions agree with TRBD2. V dropped 6 bases and J dropped 0; count of bases not matched to a gene: 4. Looked up from germline, CDR1 is LNHDA and CDR2 is SQIVND (reference sequence). The CDR3 extends over 17 amino acids. The CDR3 spells CASSLGTSGRAKNIQYF. The CDR3 coding sequence is TGTGCCAGTAGCTTAGGGACTAGCGGGAGAGCCAAAAACATTCAGTACTTC.

The chain recombines TRBV2 with TRBJ1-5; tentative D call: TRBD1 (6 bases). V dropped 8 bases and J dropped 10 bases, with 18 bases sitting between them. Germline V CDR1 and CDR2: SNHLY, FYNNEI. The CDR3 contains 13 residues. The CDR3 is CASGGDTSLPQHF. CDR3 sequence (DNA): TGTGCCAGCGGGGGGGACACTAGTCTCCCCCAGCATTTT.

On this clone: At one end the junction does not follow the germline gene, possibly because of a read error. This chain joins TRBV2 and TRBJ1-6; D unresolved. Germline lookup yields CDR1 SNHLY and CDR2 FYNNEI. The CDR3 spans 14 residues. CDR3: CASIESQRGTPLHF. The CDR3 nucleotides read TGTGCCAGCATTGAAAGCCAAAGAGGTACACCCCTCCACTTT.

DNA of the CDR3: TGTGCCAGCAGGGGACTAGCGAGAGGAGATGAGCAGTTCTTC. Translating gives CASRGLARGDEQFF. V gene TRBV6-5 combines with J gene TRBJ2-1, with 10 bases identical to TRBD2. The CDR3 is 14 amino acids. The ends lost 6 bases at V and 8 bases at J; junction bases unmatched: 7. CDR1 and CDR2 (germline): MNHEY, SVGAGI.

The chain combines TRBV2 with TRBJ2-2, with D perhaps TRBD1 (7 bases). The germline V gene encodes CDR1 SNHLY and CDR2 FYNNEI. Trimming removed 2 bases at V and 10 bases at J, with 14 bases between. The CDR3 totals 14 residues. This CDR3 reads CASSEQGGLLELFF. CDR3 sequence (DNA): TGTGCCAGCAGTGAACAGGGGGGACTTTTGGAGCTGTTTTTT.

The V call is TRBV19, the J call TRBJ1-5; the match to TRBD1 covers 9 bases. Germline V gene data show CDR1 as LNHDA and CDR2 as SQIVND (reference sequence). V shed 5 bases, J shed 4 bases, and the junction held 3 bases outside the gene matches. The CDR3 has 14 residues. The CDR3 nucleotides are TGTGCCAGTAGTTCACAGGGGGCGAATCAGCCCCAGCATTTT. It is translated as CASSSQGANQPQHF. Full variable domain (missing parts from reference TRBV19 and TRBJ1-5): DGGITQSPKYLFRKEGQNVTLSCEQNLNHDAMYWYRQDPGQGLRLIYYSQIVNDFQKGDIAEGYSVSREKKESFPLTVTSAQKNPTAFYLCASSSQGANQPQHFGDGTRLSIL.

The chain combines TRBV9 with TRBJ1-2; tentative D call: TRBD1 (6 bases). The CDR3 has 12 amino acids. The V gene's germline CDR1 is SGDLS and CDR2 YYNGEE. V was shortened by 4 bases and J by 4 bases, with 8 bases between the two germline ends. CDR3: CASSPRGYGYTF. CDR3 coding DNA: TGTGCCAGCAGCCCCAGGGGCTATGGCTACACCTTC.

V gene TRBV11-3 combines with J gene TRBJ2-5; TRBD2 matches at 8 bases. With V trimmed by 7 bases and J by 5 bases, 9 bases remained unmatched. This CDR3 comprises 14 residues. Germline-derived CDR1 and CDR2 are SGHNT and YENEEA. For the CDR3, the DNA is TGTGCCAGCAACCCGATTGCGGGAGGTGAGACCCAGTACTTC. Amino acid sequence: CASNPIAGGETQYF. Looking up the rest from reference TRBV11-3 and TRBJ2-5 gives the full variable domain: EAGVVQSPRYKIIEKKQPVAFWCNPISGHNTLYWYLQNLGQGPELLIRYENEEAVDDSQLPKDRFSAERLKGVDSTLKIQPAELGDSAVYLCASNPIAGGETQYFGPGTRLLVL.

The V call is TRBV6-2 or TRBV6-3, the J call TRBJ2-2, with D uncertain. This CDR3 comprises 12 residues. V lost 6 bases and J 7 bases, leaving 9 bases between the germline ends. Germline V gene sequence: CDR1 MNHEY, CDR2 SVGEGT. The CDR3 sequence: CASSRGDGELFF. The CDR3 DNA reads TGTGCCAGCAGCCGCGGCGACGGGGAGCTGTTTTTT.

This rearrangement joins TRBV7-2 to TRBJ2-3, with 9 bases lining up with TRBD2. The CDR3 runs to 17 residues. J lost 0 bases, V lost 3 bases, and 7 bases had no gene match. Germline V lookup: CDR1 SGHTA, CDR2 FQGNSA. The CDR3 DNA sequence: TGTGCCAGCAGCTTTGGCGGGGGGGCCGGCAGCACAGATACGCAGTATTTT. Its protein is CASSFGGGAGSTDTQYF.

The V gene is TRBV28, the J gene TRBJ2-7; 7 bases fit TRBD1. The CDR3 contains 13 residues. The V and J ends lost 5 bases and 2 bases, in that order; junction bases with no gene match: 3. Looked up from germline, CDR1 is MDHEN and CDR2 is SYDVKM. CDR3 protein: CASSVTGTYEQYF. The CDR3 bases are TGTGCCAGCAGTGTGACAGGGACCTACGAGCAGTACTTC.

J is TRBJ2-2 and V is TRBV6-5, with 7 nucleotides matching TRBD1. CDR1 and CDR2 (germline): MNHEY, SVGAGI. The CDR3 length is 15 residues. V shed 6 bases, J shed 2 bases, and the junction held 6 bases outside the gene matches. The CDR3 here is CASRLGTVNTGELFF. DNA of the CDR3: TGTGCCAGCAGGTTGGGGACAGTCAACACCGGGGAGCTGTTTTTT.

J is TRBJ1-5 and V is TRBV29-1; 8 positions match TRBD1. The CDR3 is 13 residues long. The trim removed 8 bases at V and 2 bases at J, leaving 5 bases unmatched. Germline loops: CDR1 SQVTM, CDR2 ANQGSEA. The CDR3 region has the DNA TGCAGCTACGGACAGGGTGGCAATCAGCCCCAGCATTTT. Its translation: CSYGQGGNQPQHF. The full variable domain, rest sourced from reference TRBV29-1 and TRBJ1-5, is SAVISQKPSRDICQRGTSLTIQCQVDSQVTMMFWYRQQPGQSLTLIATANQGSEATYESGFVIDKFPISRPNLTFSTLTVSNMSPEDSSIYLCSYGQGGNQPQHFGDGTRLSIL.

This chain uses TRBV28 with TRBJ2-2; D gene uncertain. This CDR3 region has 12 residues. V shed 6 bases and J shed 6 bases, with 8 bases lying between them. Germline CDR1 MDHEN, CDR2 SYDVKM. The CDR3 DNA reads TGTGCCAGCAGCTCCCCTGCCGGGGAGCTGTTTTTT. It encodes CASSSPAGELFF.

The genes are TRBV5-1 and TRBJ1-1; TRBD1 is a possible D gene (5 bases). V was cut by 6 bases and J by 4 bases, with 28 bases left in between. CDR1 SGHRS and CDR2 YFSETQ come from the germline V gene. The CDR3 runs to 18 residues. The CDR3 sequence is CASKAGMGGIFLSTEAFF. CDR3 in DNA: TGCGCCAGCAAAGCAGGGATGGGGGGTATTTTCCTGAGCACTGAAGCTTTCTTT.

V is TRBV29-1 and J is TRBJ1-2; 10 bases line up with TRBD1. CDR1 and CDR2 (germline): SQVTM, ANQGSEA. V lost 4 bases and J lost 7; bases outside the gene matches: 6. The CDR3 contains 13 residues. The CDR3 DNA is TGCAGCGTTGGACTCCGGGACAGGGGTGGCTACACCTTC. The encoded protein is CSVGLRDRGGYTF.